The entry below describes one T cell receptor beta chain. Amplification used 60 Vbeta primers and 13 Jbeta primers. Sequencing used immunoSEQ multiplex PCR; TCRdb keeps in-frame clones, though not all of them. This table holds 130,000 or so clones, about two thirds found once. This specimen comes from a study of cytomegalovirus exposure and HLA in healthy donors. V lost 0 bases and J 5 bases, leaving 14 bases between the germline ends. This CDR3 is 15 amino acids long. CDR1 and CDR2 (germline): SGDLS, YYNGEE. Source material: PBMCs. This receptor was obtained from a man aged 35-49 years in good health and CMV-seropositive. The chain carries TRBV9 and TRBJ2-5, with a possible D match to TRBD1 (7 bases). This CDR3 is CASSVAAGGRETQYF. The CDR3 nucleotides are TGTGCCAGCAGCGTAGCGGCAGGGGGGCGGGAGACCCAGTACTTC.